These T cell receptor beta chains were read from a single sample in a study of blood T cells in healthy people across ages. A single record per CDR3 protein comes from TCRdb applying MiXCR to the 5' RACE reads. The sample lists hundreds of thousands of distinct CDR3 sequences; about 53% were seen once. Sequencing used blood. Receptors were obtained from a man aged 55 to 70 in good health. Both conserved end residues are part of each CDR3. Fields, in order: CDR3 protein, CDR3 DNA, D gene, J gene, V gene, clone size. D genes are given only for firm matches. Clone size, where shown, is once, few, many, or a class for clones that have expanded.

CASSGQGANHEQYF,TGTGCCAGCAGTGGACAGGGGGCGAACCATGAGCAGTACTTC,TRBD1,TRBJ2-7,TRBV6-1,NA
CSARIPGPLYNERFF,TGCAGTGCTCGCATCCCGGGACCGCTTTACAATGAGCGGTTCTTC,NA,TRBJ2-1,TRBV20-1,NA
CSARDRRRGTNEQFF,TGCAGTGCTAGAGATCGGCGGCGGGGGACCAATGAGCAGTTCTTC,TRBD2,TRBJ2-1,TRBV20-1,few
CASSLSGGSWETQYF,TGTGCCAGCAGCTTATCCGGGGGGTCATGGGAGACCCAGTACTTC,TRBD2,TRBJ2-5,TRBV11-2,few
CASSLAGTGGTDTQYF,TGCGCCAGCAGCTTGGCCGGGACGGGGGGCACAGATACGCAGTATTTT,NA,TRBJ2-3,TRBV5-1,few
CSARDFRTGGYGYTF,TGCAGTGCTAGAGATTTCCGGACAGGTGGATATGGCTACACCTTC,TRBD1,TRBJ1-2,TRBV20-1,many
CASSTAGITDTRYF,TGCGCCAGCAGCACGGCGGGGATAACAGATACGCGGTATTTT,NA,TRBJ2-3,TRBV5-1,NA
CASSEQGGTNQPQHF,TGCGCCAGCAGTGAGCAAGGGGGCACAAATCAGCCCCAGCATTTT,TRBD1,TRBJ1-5,TRBV10-2,NA
CASRVSLADNEQFF,TGTGCCAGCAGAGTCAGCCTAGCGGACAATGAGCAGTTCTTC,TRBD2,TRBJ2-1,TRBV7-9,NA
CAIRDRGQGDTQYF,TGTGCCATCAGAGACAGGGGGCAAGGAGATACGCAGTATTTT,TRBD1,TRBJ2-3,TRBV10-3,NA
CASSEYNFPPGNEQFF,TGTGCCAGCAGTGAATACAACTTTCCCCCGGGTAATGAGCAGTTCTTC,NA,TRBJ2-1,TRBV25-1,NA
CASSYLTGGSETQYF,TGTGCCAGCAGCTACCTAACAGGGGGCTCAGAGACCCAGTACTTC,TRBD1,TRBJ2-5,TRBV5-6,many
CASSWIGAEQETQYF,TGTGCCAGCAGCTGGATCGGAGCGGAGCAAGAGACCCAGTACTTC,NA,TRBJ2-5,TRBV5-5,NA
CAISDGGAGANEQFF,TGTGCCATCAGTGACGGAGGGGCCGGGGCCAATGAGCAGTTCTTC,NA,TRBJ2-1,TRBV10-3,NA
CASSEGRDMDIQYF,TGCGCCAGCAGTGAGGGCCGGGATATGGACATTCAGTACTTC,NA,TRBJ2-4,TRBV10-1,NA
CASSEANLNEQFF,TGTGCCAGCAGTGAGGCCAACCTCAATGAGCAGTTCTTC,NA,TRBJ2-1,TRBV2,NA
CASSSVAGHGETQYF,TGTGCCAGCAGTTCGGTAGCGGGGCACGGAGAGACCCAGTACTTC,TRBD2,TRBJ2-5,TRBV12-3/TRBV12-4,few
CASSPGVTQETQYF,TGCGCCAGCAGCCCGGGGGTTACTCAAGAGACCCAGTACTTC,NA,TRBJ2-5,TRBV5-1,few
CAISDAGVPYNEQYF,TGTGCCATCAGTGACGCGGGGGTCCCATACAATGAGCAGTACTTC,TRBD2,TRBJ2-7,TRBV10-3,NA
CASSLWTSGEETQYF,TGTGCCAGCAGCTTATGGACTAGCGGGGAAGAGACCCAGTACTTC,TRBD2,TRBJ2-5,TRBV7-9,NA
CASTKRSTRGVNTEAFF,TGTGCCAGCACCAAAAGGTCAACCAGGGGAGTGAACACTGAAGCTTTCTTT,NA,TRBJ1-1,TRBV3-1,NA
CASSSGTGGYQETQYF,TGCGCCAGCAGCTCCGGGACAGGGGGCTACCAAGAGACCCAGTACTTC,TRBD1,TRBJ2-5,TRBV5-1,NA
CACSFVVDSPLHF,TGCGCCTGCAGCTTTGTAGTGGATTCACCCCTCCACTTT,NA,TRBJ1-6,TRBV5-1,NA
CASRLESSTDTQYF,TGTGCCAGCAGACTAGAATCTAGCACAGATACGCAGTATTTT,NA,TRBJ2-3,TRBV10-3,NA
CASSDTGRSYEQYF,TGTGCCAGCAGTGATACGGGTCGGTCCTACGAGCAGTACTTC,NA,TRBJ2-7,TRBV6-2/TRBV6-3,NA
CASIGTLRGKETQYF,TGTGCCAGCATCGGGACACTCCGGGGTAAAGAGACCCAGTACTTC,NA,TRBJ2-5,TRBV9,few
CASSDSRGGRPWNEQFF,TGTGCCAGCAGTGATTCTCGGGGGGGCCGGCCCTGGAATGAGCAGTTCTTC,TRBD2,TRBJ2-1,TRBV5-5,NA
CASSGPREQYF,TGTGCCAGCAGTGGCCCGCGCGAGCAGTACTTC,NA,TRBJ2-7,TRBV6-4,NA
CATSDLTDEQFF,TGTGCCACCAGTGATTTAACCGATGAGCAGTTCTTC,NA,TRBJ2-1,TRBV24-1,NA
CASNWASTRANYGYTF,TGTGCCAGCAACTGGGCTTCGACACGAGCTAACTATGGCTACACCTTC,NA,TRBJ1-2,TRBV5-6,NA
CASSRDRDYQETQYF,TGTGCCAGCAGCCGAGACCGGGACTACCAAGAGACCCAGTACTTC,NA,TRBJ2-5,TRBV12-3/TRBV12-4,NA
CASAPRRAYGYTF,TGTGCCAGCGCCCCTCGAAGGGCTTATGGCTACACCTTC,NA,TRBJ1-2,TRBV6-5,NA
CASSRTGAQPQHF,TGTGCCAGCAGCAGGACAGGGGCTCAGCCCCAGCATTTT,TRBD1,TRBJ1-5,TRBV5-6,few
CASREQTGLQPQHF,TGTGCCAGCAGGGAACAAACAGGGCTTCAGCCCCAGCATTTT,NA,TRBJ1-5,TRBV27,NA
CSAGGKTSGGARPYEQYF,TGCAGTGCTGGGGGCAAGACTAGCGGGGGGGCCCGACCCTACGAGCAGTACTTC,TRBD2,TRBJ2-7,TRBV20-1,few
CASRPLTSFSPLHF,TGTGCCAGCCGCCCCTTGACGTCCTTCTCACCCCTCCACTTT,NA,TRBJ1-6,TRBV2,NA
CASSLFLAYGYTF,TGCGCCAGCAGCTTGTTCTTAGCCTATGGCTACACCTTC,NA,TRBJ1-2,TRBV5-1,NA
CAIRGAGSSYEQYF,TGTGCCATCAGGGGGGCAGGCAGCTCCTACGAGCAGTACTTC,NA,TRBJ2-7,TRBV10-3,NA
CASSAGTGGRTGYGYTF,TGCGCCAGCAGCGCCGGGACAGGGGGACGGACGGGCTATGGCTACACCTTC,TRBD1,TRBJ1-2,TRBV5-1,NA
CASSLVLAGSYTQYF,TGTGCCAGCAGCTTGGTACTAGCGGGGTCATATACGCAGTATTTT,TRBD2,TRBJ2-3,TRBV5-4,NA
CASSTPFLAGISETQYF,TGTGCCAGCAGCACCCCATTCCTAGCGGGGATTAGTGAGACCCAGTACTTC,NA,TRBJ2-5,TRBV21-1,NA
CASHVGGGGDAQYF,TGTGCCAGCCATGTTGGGGGGGGCGGAGATGCGCAGTATTTT,NA,TRBJ2-3,TRBV12-3/TRBV12-4,NA
CASGKVREQYF,TGTGCCAGCGGCAAGGTTAGAGAGCAGTACTTC,NA,TRBJ2-5,TRBV6-2/TRBV6-3,NA
CASSQEGQGNVNEQFF,TGTGCCAGCAGCCAAGAGGGACAGGGTAACGTCAATGAGCAGTTCTTC,TRBD1,TRBJ2-1,TRBV3-1,NA
CSARVGGLRNTEAFF,TGCAGTGCTAGAGTTGGGGGGCTTAGGAACACTGAAGCTTTCTTT,NA,TRBJ1-1,TRBV20-1,NA
CASSLGGARDYTF,TGTGCCAGCTCACTCGGGGGGGCGCGAGACTACACCTTC,NA,TRBJ1-2,TRBV18,once
CASSRSVDDTQYF,TGTGCCAGCAGCCGTAGCGTTGATGATACGCAGTATTTT,NA,TRBJ2-3,TRBV7-2,NA
CATSNSGTGVEKLFF,TGTGCCACCAGTAATTCCGGGACAGGGGTTGAAAAACTGTTTTTT,TRBD1,TRBJ1-4,TRBV24-1,NA
CASSSDPGGTDTQYF,TGTGCCAGCAGCTCCGACCCGGGGGGCACAGATACGCAGTATTTT,NA,TRBJ2-3,TRBV7-2,NA
CASSPEPGRLTYEQYF,TGCGCCAGCAGCCCCGAACCGGGACGCCTTACCTACGAGCAGTACTTC,NA,TRBJ2-7,TRBV4-1,NA
CASSPLPPGGISSYNEQFF,TGTGCCAGCAGCCCCTTACCCCCGGGGGGAATAAGCTCCTACAATGAGCAGTTCTTC,TRBD2,TRBJ2-1,TRBV4-2,many
CASSQRGDRGGDTQYF,TGTGCCAGCAGCCAACGCGGGGACAGGGGAGGAGATACGCAGTATTTT,TRBD1,TRBJ2-3,TRBV9,NA
CASTGQNSYEQYF,TGTGCCAGCACGGGACAGAACTCCTACGAGCAGTACTTC,TRBD1,TRBJ2-7,TRBV6-1,NA
CASSLVSGTGVETQYF,TGTGCCAGCAGCTTAGTTAGCGGGACAGGGGTTGAGACCCAGTACTTC,TRBD1,TRBJ2-5,TRBV7-2,few
CASSYSGAGNNEQYF,TGTGCCAGCAGTTACTCAGGAGCGGGTAACAATGAGCAGTACTTC,NA,TRBJ2-7,TRBV6-2/TRBV6-3,NA
CASSFGGYSDTQYF,TGTGCCAGCAGTTTTGGCGGTTACTCAGATACGCAGTATTTT,NA,TRBJ2-3,TRBV12-3/TRBV12-4,NA
CASSLQGAEKLFF,TGTGCCAGCAGCTTACAGGGAGCTGAAAAACTGTTTTTT,NA,TRBJ1-4,TRBV7-9,few